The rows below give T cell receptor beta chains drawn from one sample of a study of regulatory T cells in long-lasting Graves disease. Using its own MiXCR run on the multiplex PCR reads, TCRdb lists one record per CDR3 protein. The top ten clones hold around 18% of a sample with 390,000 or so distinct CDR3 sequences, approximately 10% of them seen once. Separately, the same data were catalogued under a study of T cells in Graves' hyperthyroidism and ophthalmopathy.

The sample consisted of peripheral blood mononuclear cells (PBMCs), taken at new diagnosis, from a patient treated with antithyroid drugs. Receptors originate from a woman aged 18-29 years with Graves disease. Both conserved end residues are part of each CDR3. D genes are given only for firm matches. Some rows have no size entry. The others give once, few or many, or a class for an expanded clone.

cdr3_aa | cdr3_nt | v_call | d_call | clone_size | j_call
CSADRSGTGTGELFF | TGCAGCGCCGATCGGTCCGGGACAGGAACCGGGGAGCTGTTTTTT | TRBV29-1 | TRBD1 | many | TRBJ2-2
CASSLASGAVTDTQYF | TGTGCCAGCAGCTTGGCTAGCGGGGCCGTCACAGATACGCAGTATTTT | TRBV5-6 | TRBD2 | NA | TRBJ2-3
CAWIKEGHTEAFF | TGTGCCTGGATTAAAGAAGGTCACACTGAAGCTTTCTTT | TRBV30 | NA | many | TRBJ1-1
CASRNLGQGLAKNIQYF | TGTGCCAGCAGGAACCTCGGACAGGGACTAGCCAAAAACATTCAGTACTTC | TRBV6-2/TRBV6-3 | TRBD1 | few | TRBJ2-4
CASSALNSLLNTEAFF | TGCGCCAGCAGCGCACTCAATTCCTTGCTTAACACTGAAGCTTTCTTT | TRBV5-1 | NA | many | TRBJ1-1
CASSLVGTSLTQYF | TGTGCCAGCAGTTTAGTTGGGACTAGCTTAACGCAGTATTTT | TRBV27 | TRBD2 | many | TRBJ2-3
CASSLGSASTDTQYF | TGTGCCAGCAGTTTAGGTAGCGCAAGCACAGATACGCAGTATTTT | TRBV28 | NA | many | TRBJ2-3
CASSRQGGEFEKLFF | TGTGCCAGCAGCCGACAGGGGGGGGAGTTTGAAAAACTGTTTTTT | TRBV7-2 | TRBD1 | NA | TRBJ1-4
CASSSLGRGANVLTF | TGTGCCAGCAGTTCCCTTGGGCGTGGGGCCAACGTCCTGACTTTC | TRBV28 | NA | many | TRBJ2-6
CASSLGGVYSNQPQHF | TGTGCCAGCAGCTTAGGTGGAGTCTATAGCAATCAGCCCCAGCATTTT | TRBV7-8 | NA | many | TRBJ1-5
CASSVSVQETQYF | TGTGCCAGCAGCGTATCTGTCCAAGAGACCCAGTACTTC | TRBV9 | NA | many | TRBJ2-5
CASSPEGVGRDHGNNEQFF | TGTGCCAGCAGCCCCGAGGGGGTAGGGCGGGACCACGGGAACAATGAGCAGTTCTTC | TRBV5-6 | NA | many | TRBJ2-1
CASSPEGGFIEAFF | TGTGCCAGCAGCCCTGAAGGCGGTTTTATCGAAGCTTTCTTT | TRBV5-6 | NA | many | TRBJ1-1
CASSLVFPGHLLGDTQYF | TGTGCCAGCAGCTTAGTTTTTCCGGGGCACCTCCTGGGAGATACGCAGTATTTT | TRBV11-2 | NA | many | TRBJ2-3
CASTGSGGAGTQYF | TGTGCCAGCACAGGTAGCGGGGGGGCCGGTACGCAGTATTTT | TRBV6-2/TRBV6-3 | TRBD2 | few | TRBJ2-3
CASTITSGKDQETQYF | TGTGCCAGCACTATAACCAGCGGGAAGGACCAAGAGACCCAGTACTTC | TRBV6-1 | TRBD2 | many | TRBJ2-5
CASSLRGRYYGYTF | TGTGCCAGCAGTTTAAGGGGGCGCTACTATGGCTACACCTTC | TRBV6-2/TRBV6-3 | TRBD1 | NA | TRBJ1-2
CASSLLDSYNEQFF | TGTGCCAGCAGCCTTCTGGACAGCTACAATGAGCAGTTCTTC | TRBV6-2/TRBV6-3 | NA | many | TRBJ2-1
CASSLQSGTYSNQPQHF | TGTGCCAGCAGCCTACAGTCCGGGACATATAGCAATCAGCCCCAGCATTTT | TRBV7-9 | NA | few | TRBJ1-5
CVSSLARTGQPQHF | TGTGTCAGCAGTTTAGCCCGTACAGGGCAGCCCCAGCATTTT | TRBV12-3/TRBV12-4 | NA | many | TRBJ1-5
CASSLFSLRISGNTIYF | TGTGCCAGCAGCTTATTTTCGCTTAGGATCTCTGGAAACACCATATATTTT | TRBV11-2 | NA | many | TRBJ1-3
CASSRSGGRTDTQYF | TGTGCCAGCAGCCGCTCCGGGGGGCGCACAGATACGCAGTATTTT | TRBV12-3/TRBV12-4 | NA | many | TRBJ2-3
CASRWTGGAGELFF | TGTGCCAGCAGGTGGACAGGGGGAGCCGGGGAGCTGTTTTTT | TRBV6-2/TRBV6-3 | TRBD1 | many | TRBJ2-2
CASSSLAGHNEQFF | TGTGCCAGCAGCTCACTAGCGGGACACAATGAGCAGTTCTTC | TRBV6-1 | TRBD2 | few | TRBJ2-1
CASTSQGIHGYTF | TGTGCCAGCACGTCCCAGGGAATCCATGGCTACACCTTC | TRBV2 | NA | many | TRBJ1-2
CASSLIGGTGWSYEQYF | TGTGCCAGCAGTTTGATTGGAGGGACAGGGTGGTCCTACGAGCAGTACTTC | TRBV28 | TRBD1 | many | TRBJ2-7
CASSPGGGNWETQYF | TGTGCCAGCAGCCCGGGCGGGGGCAATTGGGAGACCCAGTACTTC | TRBV6-4 | NA | many | TRBJ2-5
CSSRGSIAKNIQYF | TGCAGTTCCAGGGGGTCCATAGCCAAAAACATTCAGTACTTC | TRBV20-1 | TRBD1 | many | TRBJ2-4
CASRIGTGPFSF | TGTGCCAGCAGGATCGGGACAGGGCCTTTCTCCTTC | TRBV6-1 | TRBD1 | few | TRBJ1-2
CASSRAYTRDRAIGELFF | TGCGCCAGCAGCCGCGCATATACCCGGGACAGGGCGATCGGGGAGCTGTTTTTT | TRBV4-1 | TRBD1 | few | TRBJ2-2
CASSEHRLGYEQYF | TGCGCCAGCAGTGAGCACAGGTTGGGCTACGAGCAGTACTTC | TRBV10-1 | NA | few | TRBJ2-7
CAWSREGSREQFF | TGTGCCTGGAGTAGGGAGGGTTCTCGTGAGCAGTTCTTC | TRBV30 | TRBD2 | few | TRBJ2-1
CSAPQGTFARLDNEKLFF | TGCAGTGCTCCACAAGGGACATTCGCCCGACTTGATAATGAAAAACTGTTTTTT | TRBV20-1 | NA | many | TRBJ1-4
CASSSRGLHNEQFF | TGTGCCAGCAGCTCGAGGGGACTCCACAATGAGCAGTTCTTC | TRBV7-6 | NA | NA | TRBJ2-1
CASGYSEAKNTEAFF | TGTGCCAGCGGGTATTCGGAGGCGAAGAACACTGAAGCTTTCTTT | TRBV28 | NA | many | TRBJ1-1
CASSIDRGGLGQPQHF | TGTGCCAGTAGTATAGACAGGGGAGGCCTTGGGCAGCCCCAGCATTTT | TRBV19 | NA | many | TRBJ1-5
CASSVVSGANVLTF | TGTGCCAGCAGCGTCGTCTCTGGGGCCAACGTCCTGACTTTC | TRBV11-2 | NA | many | TRBJ2-6
CASSLDRRGTQYF | TGTGCCAGCAGTCTTGATCGGCGGGGGACCCAGTACTTC | TRBV12-3/TRBV12-4 | NA | many | TRBJ2-5
CASSPEALEGNEQFF | TGTGCCAGCAGCCCGGAGGCACTGGAGGGCAATGAGCAGTTCTTC | TRBV6-2/TRBV6-3 | NA | many | TRBJ2-1
CASSYGGKRAGRTDTQYF | TGTGCCAGCAGTTATGGTGGTAAGCGAGCGGGGAGGACAGATACGCAGTATTTT | TRBV6-7 | TRBD2 | NA | TRBJ2-3
CSAAGQGMTDTQYF | TGCAGTGCTGCCGGACAGGGGATGACAGATACGCAGTATTTT | TRBV20-1 | TRBD1 | many | TRBJ2-3